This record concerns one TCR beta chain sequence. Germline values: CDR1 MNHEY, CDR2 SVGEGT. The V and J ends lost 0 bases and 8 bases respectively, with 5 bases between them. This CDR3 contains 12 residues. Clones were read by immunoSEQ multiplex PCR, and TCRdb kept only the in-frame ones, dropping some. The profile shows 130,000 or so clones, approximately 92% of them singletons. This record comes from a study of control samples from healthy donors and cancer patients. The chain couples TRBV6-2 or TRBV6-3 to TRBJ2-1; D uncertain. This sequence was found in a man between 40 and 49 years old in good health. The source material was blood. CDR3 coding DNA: TGTGCCAGCAGTTACTCGCTCCATGAGCAGTTCTTC. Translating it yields CASSYSLHEQFF.